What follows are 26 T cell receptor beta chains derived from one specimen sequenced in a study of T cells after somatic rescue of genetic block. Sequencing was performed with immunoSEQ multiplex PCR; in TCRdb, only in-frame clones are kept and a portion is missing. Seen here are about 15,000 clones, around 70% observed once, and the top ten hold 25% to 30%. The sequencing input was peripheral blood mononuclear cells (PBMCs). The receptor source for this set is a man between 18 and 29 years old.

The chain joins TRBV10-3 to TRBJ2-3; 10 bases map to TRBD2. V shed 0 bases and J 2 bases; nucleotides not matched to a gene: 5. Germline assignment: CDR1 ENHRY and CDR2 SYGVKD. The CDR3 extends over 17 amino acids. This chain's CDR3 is CAISESGSGGTTDTQYF. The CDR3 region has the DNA TGTGCCATCAGTGAGTCTGGTAGCGGGGGGACCACAGATACGCAGTATTTT.

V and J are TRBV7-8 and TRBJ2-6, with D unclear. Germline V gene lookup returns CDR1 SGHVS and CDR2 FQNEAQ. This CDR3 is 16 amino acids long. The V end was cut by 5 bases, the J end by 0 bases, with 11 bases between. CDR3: CASSPGPASGANVLTF. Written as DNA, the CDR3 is TGTGCCAGCAGCCCCGGCCCCGCCTCTGGGGCCAACGTCCTGACTTTC.

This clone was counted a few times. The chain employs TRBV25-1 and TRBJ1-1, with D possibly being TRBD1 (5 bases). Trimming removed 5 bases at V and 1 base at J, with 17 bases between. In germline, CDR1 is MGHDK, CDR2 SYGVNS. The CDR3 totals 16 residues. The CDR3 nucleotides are TGTGCCAGCAGTCACCTAGGGAGAGGGGCGAACACTGAAGCTTTCTTT. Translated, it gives CASSHLGRGANTEAFF.

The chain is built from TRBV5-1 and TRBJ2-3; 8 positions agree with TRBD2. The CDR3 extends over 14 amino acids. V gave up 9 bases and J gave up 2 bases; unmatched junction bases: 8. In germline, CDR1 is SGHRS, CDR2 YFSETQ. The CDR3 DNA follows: TGCGCCACATCGGGGGGGCCCCACACAGATACGCAGTATTTT. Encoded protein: CATSGGPHTDTQYF.

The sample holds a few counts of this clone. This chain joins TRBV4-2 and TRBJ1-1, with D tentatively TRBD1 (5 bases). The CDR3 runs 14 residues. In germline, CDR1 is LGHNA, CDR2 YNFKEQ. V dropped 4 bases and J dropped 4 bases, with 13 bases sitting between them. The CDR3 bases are TGTGCCAGCAGCCTCGAGGGAGGGGTCACTGAAGCTTTCTTT. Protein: CASSLEGGVTEAFF.

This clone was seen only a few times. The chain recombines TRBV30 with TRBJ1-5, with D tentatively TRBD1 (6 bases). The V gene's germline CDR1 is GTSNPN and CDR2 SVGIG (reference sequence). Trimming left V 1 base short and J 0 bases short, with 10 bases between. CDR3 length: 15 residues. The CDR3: CAWSEKGVSNQPQHF. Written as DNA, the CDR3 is TGTGCCTGGAGTGAGAAGGGGGTTAGCAATCAGCCCCAGCATTTT.

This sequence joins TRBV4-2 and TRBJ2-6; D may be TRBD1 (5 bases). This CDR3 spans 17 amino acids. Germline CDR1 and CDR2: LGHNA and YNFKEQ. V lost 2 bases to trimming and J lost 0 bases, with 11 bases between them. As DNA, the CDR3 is TGTGCCAGCAGCCAATACGGACAAAGCTCTGGGGCCAACGTCCTGACTTTC. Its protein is CASSQYGQSSGANVLTF.

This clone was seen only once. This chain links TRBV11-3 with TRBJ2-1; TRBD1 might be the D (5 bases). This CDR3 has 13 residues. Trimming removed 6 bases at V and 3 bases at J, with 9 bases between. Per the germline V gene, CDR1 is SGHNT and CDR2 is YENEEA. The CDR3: CASSLGVYNEQFF. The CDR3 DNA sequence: TGTGCCAGCAGTCTAGGGGTCTACAATGAGCAGTTCTTC.

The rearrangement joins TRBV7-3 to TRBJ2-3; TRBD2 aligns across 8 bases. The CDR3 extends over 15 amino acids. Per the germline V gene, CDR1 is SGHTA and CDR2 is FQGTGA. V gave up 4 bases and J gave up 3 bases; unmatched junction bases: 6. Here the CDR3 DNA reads TGTGCCAGCAGCTCCACGGGGGGGCTGACAGATACGCAGTATTTT. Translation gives CASSSTGGLTDTQYF.

The CDR3: CASSPRRGNNEQFF. CDR3 coding DNA: TGTGCCAGCAGTCCCCGGCGGGGAAACAATGAGCAGTTCTTC. J is TRBJ2-1 and V is TRBV27, with a weak D call TRBD2 (6 bases). Germline CDR1 is MNHEY and CDR2 is SMNVEV (reference sequence). This CDR3 contains 14 residues. V was clipped by 5 bases and J by 5 bases, with 13 bases between them.

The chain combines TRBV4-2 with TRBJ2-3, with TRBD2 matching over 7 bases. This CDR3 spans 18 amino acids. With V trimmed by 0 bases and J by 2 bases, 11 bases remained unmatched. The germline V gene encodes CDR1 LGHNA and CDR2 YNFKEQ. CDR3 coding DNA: TGTGCCAGCAGCCAAGAGCAGAGAATCCTAGCGGACACAGATACGCAGTATTTT. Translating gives CASSQEQRILADTDTQYF.

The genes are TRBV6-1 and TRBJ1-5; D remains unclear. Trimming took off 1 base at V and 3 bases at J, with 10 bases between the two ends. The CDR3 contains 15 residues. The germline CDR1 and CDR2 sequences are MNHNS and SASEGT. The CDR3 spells CASSEVSSPNQPQHF. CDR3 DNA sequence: TGTGCCAGCAGTGAAGTAAGTTCCCCCAATCAGCCCCAGCATTTT.

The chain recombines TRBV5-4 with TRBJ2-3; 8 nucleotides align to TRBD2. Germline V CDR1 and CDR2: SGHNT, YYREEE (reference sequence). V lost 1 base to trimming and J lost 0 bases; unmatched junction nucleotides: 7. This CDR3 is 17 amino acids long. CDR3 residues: CASSLRVAGPSTDTQYF. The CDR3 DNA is TGTGCCAGCAGCTTGCGGGTAGCGGGACCAAGCACAGATACGCAGTATTTT.

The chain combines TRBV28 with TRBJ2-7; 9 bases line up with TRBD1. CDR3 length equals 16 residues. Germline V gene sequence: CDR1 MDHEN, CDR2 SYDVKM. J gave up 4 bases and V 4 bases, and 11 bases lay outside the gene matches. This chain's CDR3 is CASSSVGGQGVYEQYF. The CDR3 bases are TGTGCCAGCAGTTCGGTTGGGGGACAGGGTGTTTACGAGCAGTACTTC.

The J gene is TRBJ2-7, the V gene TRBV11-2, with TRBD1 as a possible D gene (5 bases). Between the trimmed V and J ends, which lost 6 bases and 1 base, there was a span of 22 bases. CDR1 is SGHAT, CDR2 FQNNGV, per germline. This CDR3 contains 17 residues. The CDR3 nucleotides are TGTGCCAGCAGTTCCTTAAAGGGAAGGGGAACTTCCTACGAGCAGTACTTC. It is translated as CASSSLKGRGTSYEQYF.

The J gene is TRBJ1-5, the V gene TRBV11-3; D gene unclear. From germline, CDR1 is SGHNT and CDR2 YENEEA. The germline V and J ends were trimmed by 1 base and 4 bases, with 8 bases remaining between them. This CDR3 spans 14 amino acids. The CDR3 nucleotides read TGTGCCAGCAGCTTAGTAGGTCCGAATCAGCCCCAGCATTTT. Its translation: CASSLVGPNQPQHF.

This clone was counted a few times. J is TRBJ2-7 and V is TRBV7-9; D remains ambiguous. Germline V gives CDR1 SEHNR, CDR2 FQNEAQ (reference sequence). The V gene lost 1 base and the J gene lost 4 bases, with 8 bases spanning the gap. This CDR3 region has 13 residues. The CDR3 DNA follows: TGTGCCAGCAGCTTAGGACCCGGTTACGAGCAGTACTTC. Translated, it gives CASSLGPGYEQYF.

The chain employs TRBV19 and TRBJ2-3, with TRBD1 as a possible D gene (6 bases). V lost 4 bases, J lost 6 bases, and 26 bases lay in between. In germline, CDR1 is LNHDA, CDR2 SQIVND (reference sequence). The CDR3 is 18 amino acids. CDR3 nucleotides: TGTGCCAGTAGTAGACCGGGACATTCCCCCCTTTTGGCGGATACGCAGTATTTT. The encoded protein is CASSRPGHSPLLADTQYF.

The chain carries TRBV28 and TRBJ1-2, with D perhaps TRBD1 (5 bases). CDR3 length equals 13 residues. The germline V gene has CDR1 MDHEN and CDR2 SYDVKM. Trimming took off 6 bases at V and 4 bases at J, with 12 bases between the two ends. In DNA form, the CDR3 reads TGTGCCAGCAGCTGGCAGGGCGGCTATGGCTACACCTTC. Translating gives CASSWQGGYGYTF.

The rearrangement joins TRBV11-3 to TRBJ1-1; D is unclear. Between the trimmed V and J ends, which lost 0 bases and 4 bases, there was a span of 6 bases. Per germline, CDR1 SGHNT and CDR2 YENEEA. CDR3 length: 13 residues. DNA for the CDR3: TGTGCCAGCAGCTTAGATCCCAGCACTGAAGCTTTCTTT. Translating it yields CASSLDPSTEAFF.

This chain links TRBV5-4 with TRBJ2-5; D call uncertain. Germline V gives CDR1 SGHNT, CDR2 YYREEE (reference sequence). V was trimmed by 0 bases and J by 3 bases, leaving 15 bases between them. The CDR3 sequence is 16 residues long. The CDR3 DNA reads TGTGCCAGCAGCTTGGTATACGGCAGCCCAAAAGAGACCCAGTACTTC. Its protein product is CASSLVYGSPKETQYF.

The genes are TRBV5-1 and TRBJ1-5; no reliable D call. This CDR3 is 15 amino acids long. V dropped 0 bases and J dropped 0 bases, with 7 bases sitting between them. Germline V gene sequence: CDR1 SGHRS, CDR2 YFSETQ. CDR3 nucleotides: TGCGCCAGCAGCTTGGACAGCAGTAGCAATCAGCCCCAGCATTTT. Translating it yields CASSLDSSSNQPQHF.

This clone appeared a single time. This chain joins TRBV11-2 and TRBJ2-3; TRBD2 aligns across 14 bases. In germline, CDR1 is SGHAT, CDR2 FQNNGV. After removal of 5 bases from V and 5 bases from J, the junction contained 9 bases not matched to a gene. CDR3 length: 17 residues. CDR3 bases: TGTGCCAGCAGCGGGACTAGCGGGAGCCTCCTTGGAGATACGCAGTATTTT. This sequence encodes CASSGTSGSLLGDTQYF.

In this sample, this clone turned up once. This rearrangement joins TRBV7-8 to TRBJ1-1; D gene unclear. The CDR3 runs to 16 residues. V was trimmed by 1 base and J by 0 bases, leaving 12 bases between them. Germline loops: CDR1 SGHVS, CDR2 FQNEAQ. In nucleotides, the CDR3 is TGTGCCAGCAGCTTAGTGTGGGTAATGATGAACACTGAAGCTTTCTTT. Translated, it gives CASSLVWVMMNTEAFF.

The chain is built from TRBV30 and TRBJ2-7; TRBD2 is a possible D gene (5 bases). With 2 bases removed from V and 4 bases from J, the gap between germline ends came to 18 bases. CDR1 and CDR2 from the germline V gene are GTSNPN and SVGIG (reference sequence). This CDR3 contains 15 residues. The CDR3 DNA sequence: TGTGCCTGGAGTTTCCATGTGGGTGGAGGATACGAGCAGTACTTC. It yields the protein CAWSFHVGGGYEQYF. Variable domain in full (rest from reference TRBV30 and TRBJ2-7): SQTIHQWPATLVQPVGSPLSLECTVEGTSNPNLYWYRQAAGRGLQLLFYSVGIGQISSEVPQNLSASRPQDRQFILSSKKLLLSDSGFYLCAWSFHVGGGYEQYFGPGTRLTVT.

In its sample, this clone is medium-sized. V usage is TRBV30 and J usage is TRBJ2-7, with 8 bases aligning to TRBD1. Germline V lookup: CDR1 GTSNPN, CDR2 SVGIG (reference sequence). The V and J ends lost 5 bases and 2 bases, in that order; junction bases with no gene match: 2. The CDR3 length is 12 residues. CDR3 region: CAWGQGPYEQYF. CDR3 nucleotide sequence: TGTGCCTGGGGACAGGGCCCCTACGAGCAGTACTTC.